The 3 T cell receptor beta chains below all came from one sample that was sequenced in a study of T-cell memory formation after mild COVID-19. TCRdb reanalysed the 5' RACE reads using MiXCR and keeps one entry per CDR3 protein. Found here are 300,000 or so distinct CDR3 sequences, 15% to 20% of them singletons; the top ten hold less than 30%. Sequencing used PBMCs or a T cell subset sorted from them (not recorded which). The receptors come from a man between 18 and 29 years old who had mild COVID-19 (a few samples of this study predate the infection). Cell type and time point are not known.

CDR3 nucleotide sequence: TGTGCCAGCAAGCACCGGGACAGGTTTTCCTACGAGCAGTACTTC. Encoded protein: CASKHRDRFSYEQYF. V and J are TRBV6-5 and TRBJ2-7; the match to TRBD1 covers 8 bases. The germline V gene has CDR1 MNHEY and CDR2 SVGAGI. The V gene end was trimmed by 7 bases and the J gene end by 1 base; junction bases not matched to a gene: 9. The CDR3 sequence is 15 residues long.

In its sample, this clonotype was seen a few times. The rearrangement uses TRBV5-1 and TRBJ2-7; tentatively, D is TRBD1 (6 bases). This CDR3 is 15 amino acids long. V lost 2 bases to trimming and J lost 4 bases, with 16 bases between them. Per the germline V gene, CDR1 is SGHRS and CDR2 is YFSETQ. The CDR3 region has the DNA TGCGCCAGCAGCTTAACCCGACAGGATAGATACGAGCAGTACTTC. Amino acid sequence: CASSLTRQDRYEQYF. The full variable domain, with the rest looked up from reference TRBV5-1 and TRBJ2-7, is KAGVTQTPRYLIKTRGQQVTLSCSPISGHRSVSWYQQTPGQGLQFLFEYFSETQRNKGNFPGRFSGRQFSNSRSEMNVSTLELGDSALYLCASSLTRQDRYEQYFGPGTRLTVT.

V and J are TRBV12-3 or TRBV12-4 and TRBJ2-4; D may correspond to TRBD1 or TRBD2 (5 bases each). The CDR3 covers 18 residues. V lost 2 bases and J lost 8, with 25 bases in between. The CDR3 nucleotides read TGTGCCAGCAGTTTAAACGACGGGGCTGAGCTCGAAGGGGACATTCAGTACTTC. Encoded protein: CASSLNDGAELEGDIQYF.